The source of this T cell receptor beta chain is a study of identical twins. Whole-study results and caveats: Diverse VJ usage suggested most zero-insertion clonotypes were not invariant T cells. Carriage of fewer insertions was seen in abundant cord blood beta clonotypes, whereas memory repertoires showed none. Monozygotic twins shared more out-of-frame TCR alpha than recombination models predicted. Excess low generation probability was seen in twin-shared out-of-frame alpha sequences.

This clonotype was seen a few times. The target antigen is unknown. Trimming pared 7 bases from V and 0 bases from J, leaving 9 bases between. CDR3 size: 13 residues. The germline CDR1 and CDR2 sequences are MNHEY and SMNVEV (reference sequence). TCRdb itself ran the 5' RACE reads through MiXCR, one entry per CDR3 protein. The sample has hundreds of thousands of distinct CDR3 sequences; around 10% are singletons. This TCR was recovered from a woman aged 18 to 35 in good health. Sequencing was carried out using memory (CD45RO+) T cells sorted from blood. The chain carries TRBV27 and TRBJ1-1, with D uncertain. For the CDR3, the DNA is TGTGCCAGCACCGGAGGATTGAACACTGAAGCTTTCTTT. It codes for CASTGGLNTEAFF.